The clone carrying this T cell receptor beta chain was detected ten times or more. The target antigen is unknown. One entry per CDR3 protein, called by TCRdb with MiXCR from the 5' RACE reads. The table has under 300,000 distinct CDR3 sequences, roughly 8% seen once. The sample is drawn from a study of T-cell memory formation after mild COVID-19. V lost 5 bases, J lost 4 bases, and 24 bases lay in between. Germline lookup yields CDR1 SGHRS and CDR2 YFSETQ. The CDR3 covers 17 residues. Study results and limitations: Pre-infection memory showed some responding clones, and this suggested that cross-reactive memory joined.

Sequencing used PBMCs or a T cell subset sorted from them (not recorded which). The clonotype was recovered from a man in his late teens or twenties who had mild COVID-19 (a few samples of this study predate the infection). Cell type and time point are not known. The rearrangement links TRBV5-1 to TRBJ2-5; D perhaps matches TRBD1 (6 bases). CDR3 in amino acids: CASRLQGLGDGSETQYF. CDR3 DNA: TGCGCCAGCAGATTACAGGGTCTTGGCGACGGATCAGAGACCCAGTACTTC.